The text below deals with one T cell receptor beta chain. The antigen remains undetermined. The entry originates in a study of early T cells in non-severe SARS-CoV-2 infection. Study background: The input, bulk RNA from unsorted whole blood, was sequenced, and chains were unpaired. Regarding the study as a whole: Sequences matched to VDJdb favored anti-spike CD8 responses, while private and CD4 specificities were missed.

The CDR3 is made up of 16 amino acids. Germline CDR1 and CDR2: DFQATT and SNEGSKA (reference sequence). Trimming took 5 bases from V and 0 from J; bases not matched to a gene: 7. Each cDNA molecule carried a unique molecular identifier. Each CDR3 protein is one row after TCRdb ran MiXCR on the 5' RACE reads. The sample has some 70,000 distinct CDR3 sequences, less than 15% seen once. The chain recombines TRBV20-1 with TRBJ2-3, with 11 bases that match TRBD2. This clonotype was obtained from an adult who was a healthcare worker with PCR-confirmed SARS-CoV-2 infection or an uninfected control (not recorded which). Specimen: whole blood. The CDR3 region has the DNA TGCAGTGCTGGGGGACTAGCGGACTCTAGCACAGATACGCAGTATTTT. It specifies CSAGGLADSSTDTQYF.